The 6 T cell receptor beta chains presented below share a single source sample, sequenced in a study of OX40 agonist ivuxolimab in advanced cancers. The assay was immunoSEQ multiplex PCR, and TCRdb's table has in-frame clones only and misses some. Seen here are approximately 76,000 clones, roughly 90% observed once, and the top ten hold approximately 9.3%. The material sequenced was CD4+ or CD8+ T cells sorted from blood, taken in a trial of the OX40 agonist ivuxolimab. These receptors were collected from an adult with an advanced solid tumor such as melanoma, head and neck, liver or kidney cancer.

The table lists this clone with a count of one. This chain connects TRBV2 to TRBJ1-1, with D possibly being TRBD1 (6 bases). Trimming pared 8 bases from V and 0 bases from J, leaving 16 bases between. Germline V gives CDR1 SNHLY, CDR2 FYNNEI. The CDR3 contains 15 residues. CDR3 sequence: CASLGAGEMNTEAFF. CDR3 sequence (DNA): TGTGCCAGCCTGGGGGCAGGGGAAATGAACACTGAAGCTTTCTTT. Full variable domain (missing parts from reference TRBV2 and TRBJ1-1): EPEVTQTPSHQVTQMGQEVILRCVPISNHLYFYWYRQILGQKVEFLVSFYNNEISEKSEIFDDQFSVERPDGSNFTLKIRSTKLEDSAMYFCASLGAGEMNTEAFFGQGTRLTVV.

The chain couples TRBV7-2 to TRBJ2-7; 11 bases line up with TRBD1. Looked up from germline, CDR1 is SGHTA and CDR2 is FQGNSA. The V gene end was trimmed by 5 bases and the J gene end by 0 bases; junction bases not matched to a gene: 6. The CDR3 has 16 residues. For the CDR3, the DNA is TGTGCCAGCAGCGCCTCCGGGACAGGGGGCTCCTACGAGCAGTACTTC. It translates to CASSASGTGGSYEQYF.

The genes are TRBV11-2 and TRBJ2-7, with unresolved D. V was cut by 5 bases and J by 0 bases, with 2 bases left in between. The CDR3 length is 11 residues. The germline V gene encodes CDR1 SGHAT and CDR2 FQNNGV. The CDR3: CASSDSYEQYF. The CDR3 DNA reads as TGTGCCAGCAGCGACTCCTACGAGCAGTACTTC.

This clone has only one observation. The chain recombines TRBV7-8 with TRBJ1-2; tentative D call: TRBD1 (6 bases). V was cut by 1 base and J by 5 bases, with 14 bases left in between. This CDR3 is built from 15 residues. Germline CDR1 SGHVS, CDR2 FQNEAQ. CDR3 coding DNA: TGTGCCAGCAGCTTAGACGGGGGCGCTGGGTATGGCTACACCTTC. Its translation: CASSLDGGAGYGYTF.

The genes are TRBV6-5 and TRBJ1-1; D is ambiguous. The V end lost 6 bases, the J end lost 2 bases, and 7 bases lay between the germline ends. The CDR3 has 12 residues. Germline assignment: CDR1 MNHEY and CDR2 SVGAGI. The CDR3 reads CASRLPNTEAFF. In nucleotides, the CDR3 is TGTGCCAGCAGGCTACCAAACACTGAAGCTTTCTTT.

V and J are TRBV7-9 and TRBJ2-7; the D gene is possibly TRBD2 (5 bases). V was shortened by 5 bases and J by 2 bases, with 10 bases between the two germline ends. The CDR3 is 13 amino acids. Per germline, CDR1 SEHNR and CDR2 FQNEAQ (reference sequence). CDR3 protein: CASSLRVTYEQYF. The CDR3, as DNA: TGTGCCAGCAGCCTGCGGGTTACCTACGAGCAGTACTTC.